This T cell receptor beta chain was obtained from a study of low-dose radiotherapy and immunotherapy resistance in tumors (dated by TCRdb to between 2021 and 2023). Background on the whole study: In Cohort 1, 0.5 Gy per fraction was delivered every 2 weeks, and a total PTV dose of 6.5 Gy was prescribed. Eight patients were included in the translational analysis: three from the first dose cohort and the first five from the second dose cohort. The trial did not randomize participants into treatment groups. Patients took aspirin 300 mg orally once daily for four cycles, starting on cycle 1 day 1. Every two weeks, patients got intravenous cyclophosphamide at 200 mg/m2, given one day ahead of each radiation and immunotherapy administration. Patients in Cohort 2 were given 1 Gy per fraction every two weeks, for a total of 13 Gy across 26 weeks. Nivolumab and ipilimumab were both given intravenously, with nivolumab at a 240 mg flat dose every two weeks and ipilimumab at 1 mg/kg every six weeks.

The CDR3 sequence holds 11 residues, the cysteine and phenylalanine included. The only DNA kept is the CDR3, 33 bases in frame from the first base. CDR1 and CDR2 were assigned from the germline V gene as ENHRY and SYGVKD. V gives up 7 bases and J gives up 5 bases, and the segment between their germline ends measures 8 bases. This clonotype occurred many times. It lacks a known antigen. Within one base of it there is no much larger clone, and no base qualities were kept. Data came from an Illumina HiSeq 2500. Superscript III and a set of TRAV- and TRBV-specific primers were used to synthesize first-strand cDNA, so that both TCRalpha and TCRbeta chains were covered. TCRs were amplified with Phusion for 20 PCR cycles, with a constant-region primer paired with the adapter attached to the V primers. Isolated mRNA was amplified with the MessageAmp II aRNA Amplification Kit, using a roughly 15-hour in vitro transcription at 37°C. mRNA for TCR sequencing was isolated with the Dynabeads mRNA DIRECT Purification Kit. Indexed Illumina adapters were added in a second Phusion PCR of approximately 25 cycles, after which AMPure XP beads were used to purify the products. Per the source publication's procedure: Custom Perl scripts were used to pool TCR sequences that encoded the same protein, to remove out-of-frame sequences, and to calculate the abundance of each clonotype. The analysis excluded TCR sequences that were supported by just one read. Repertoire metrics included Shannon entropy, Gini index, clonality, richness, and frequency of TCRs shared between repertoires. TCRdb reprocessed the public reads (quality trimming at Q25 with fastp, clone calling with MiXCR) and kept in-frame beta chains. Rows are unified per CDR3 protein, each entry keeping the most common DNA and genes. TCRdb's processing, not the authors', yielded these V and J calls. This sample gives approximately 89,000 distinct CDR3 sequences in total; approximately 17% of them show up just once. The biggest ten clones account for approximately 6% of the sample.

The time point label corresponds to: before trial treatment. Donors were enrolled in RACIN, a single-arm phase I dose-escalation trial combining nivolumab, ipilimumab, aspirin, low-dose cyclophosphamide and low-dose radiotherapy. To be eligible, a patient needed to have an advanced solid tumor that was TIL-negative. The TCR was taken from a male donor with prostate cancer. Material: PBMCs, obtained before treatment. The sequence links TRBV10-3 to TRBJ2-5; the D gene is perhaps TRBD1, on 5 matching bases. The CDR3 reads CAIKGMETQYF. The sequenced DNA is TGTGCCATCAAGGGGATGGAGACCCAGTACTTC.